These T cell receptor beta chains were read from a single sample in a study of identical twins. TCRdb ran MiXCR on the 5' RACE reads and lists one entry per CDR3 protein. The sample consists of just under 650,000 distinct CDR3 sequences, around 7.4% of them appearing once. These data also featured in a second study, about yellow fever vaccine responses in identical twins.

Sequencing was performed on PBMCs. These receptors all come from a woman aged 18-29 years in good health. CDR3s include the opening cysteine and the closing phenylalanine or tryptophan. The D gene is left open where the match is weak. Some rows mark clone size as missing; the rest say once, few, many or name a class of expanded clone.

d_gene,v_gene,len,abundance,j_gene,CDR3aa,CDR3nt
TRBD1,TRBV28,15,few,TRBJ2-7,CASKKGQGYSYEQYF,TGTGCCAGCAAAAAGGGACAGGGGTACTCCTACGAGCAGTACTTC
TRBD2,TRBV5-1,15,many,TRBJ2-1,CASSPRLAIYNEQFF,TGCGCCAGCAGCCCTCGACTAGCTATCTACAATGAGCAGTTCTTC
TRBD1,TRBV29-1,16,few,TRBJ1-1,CSVELYGTGGKTEAFF,TGCAGCGTTGAATTATACGGGACAGGGGGTAAAACTGAAGCTTTCTTT
TRBD2,TRBV6-2/TRBV6-3,15,.,TRBJ2-3,CASRDGGAGLGTQYF,TGTGCCAGCAGGGACGGGGGGGCCGGGTTAGGTACGCAGTATTTT
TRBD1,TRBV7-9,14,many,TRBJ2-1,CASRGQGSYNEQFF,TGTGCCAGCAGGGGACAGGGCTCCTACAATGAGCAGTTCTTC
.,TRBV5-1,16,many,TRBJ2-2,CASSYRTTRRPGELFF,TGCGCCAGCAGCTACAGGACAACTCGAAGACCCGGGGAGCTGTTTTTT
TRBD1,TRBV6-1,15,many,TRBJ2-1,CASRGRQGFYNEQFF,TGTGCCAGCAGGGGAAGACAGGGTTTCTACAATGAGCAGTTCTTC
.,TRBV5-1,11,many,TRBJ1-1,CASTSNTEAFF,TGCGCCAGCACCTCGAACACTGAAGCTTTCTTT
.,TRBV18,14,few,TRBJ1-2,CASSPRDSFYGYTF,TGTGCCAGCTCACCACGTGACAGCTTCTATGGCTACACCTTC
TRBD1,TRBV20-1,17,.,TRBJ1-1,CSARNVGTGDMNTEAFF,TGCAGTGCTAGAAACGTCGGGACAGGGGACATGAACACTGAAGCTTTCTTT
.,TRBV7-9,16,.,TRBJ1-3,CASSTPWRLSGNTIYF,TGTGCCAGCAGCACCCCGTGGCGACTCTCTGGAAACACCATATATTTT
.,TRBV9,15,once,TRBJ2-2,CASSVVGQTTGELFF,TGTGCCAGCAGCGTAGTGGGTCAGACCACCGGGGAGCTGTTTTTT
TRBD2,TRBV3-1,18,few,TRBJ2-6,CASSQAASGSTGANVLTF,TGTGCCAGCAGCCAAGCCGCTAGCGGGTCTACTGGGGCCAACGTCCTGACTTTC
TRBD1,TRBV5-1,14,many,TRBJ2-3,CASSVGQGTDTQYF,TGCGCCAGCAGCGTAGGACAGGGGACAGATACGCAGTATTTT
.,TRBV5-1,13,many,TRBJ2-1,CASSPTETGEQFF,TGCGCCAGCAGCCCGACCGAGACCGGAGAGCAGTTCTTC
TRBD2,TRBV5-1,15,many,TRBJ2-1,CASRPGLAGDNEQFF,TGCGCCAGCAGGCCCGGGCTAGCGGGGGACAATGAGCAGTTCTTC
.,TRBV6-5,16,few,TRBJ2-6,CASSYSAGTGANVLTF,TGTGCCAGCAGTTACTCCGCCGGGACTGGGGCCAACGTCCTGACTTTC
.,TRBV6-1,14,.,TRBJ2-1,CASKVDGSYNEQFF,TGTGCCAGCAAGGTGGATGGATCCTACAATGAGCAGTTCTTC